The T cell receptor beta chain under discussion was sequenced for a study of T cell changes during pregnancy in multiple sclerosis (dated by TCRdb to about 2019). About the study as a whole: In women with multiple sclerosis, the researchers looked at how the T cell repertoire shifted as pregnancy progressed.

V is pruned by 6 bases and J by 2 bases, leaving 2 bases of the junction without a gene match. From a lookup of the germline V gene, CDR1 and CDR2 are WSHSY and SAAADI. The CDR3 sequence holds 13 residues, the cysteine and phenylalanine included. The CDR3 DNA has 39 bases and is translated from base 1. The receptor library was made with the immunoSEQ multiplex PCR assay. The clones in this table, taken by TCRdb from immuneACCESS, are in-frame only. Not every clone is retained; where verified, under half of the shortfall comes from an unresolved V gene, and the cause of the rest is unknown. The sample has over 80,000 clones on record, less than 95% of them singletons. The ten largest account for 0.76% of the sample. Remarks on this clone: The target of this receptor is not known. No clone much larger than this one lies a single base away; base qualities are absent.

The sequence links TRBV10-2 to TRBJ2-5, with 8 middle bases fitting TRBD1. The sample here was peripheral blood, taken in the second trimester of pregnancy. This clonotype was obtained from a female donor in good health, enrolled as a control in a pregnancy study. The bases read TGCGCCAGCAGAGGGACAGGACAAGAGACCCAGTACTTC. This gives the protein CASRGTGQETQYF.